This T cell receptor beta chain was recovered during a study of shared clonotypes between healthy human individuals. Overall study findings and caveats: Across a few donors, naive CD4 shared roughly 5%, naive CD8 3.5% to 4%, memory CD4 2% to 2.5%, memory CD8 about 0.4%.

Original processing methods: Filtering was not the same, since immunoSEQ gave junction-only sequences without quality scores. TCRdb's copy holds only in-frame clones and misses some; the assay was immunoSEQ multiplex PCR. Clonal size and the V and J genes are those of that table, whereas D and trimming came from the DNA. The sample contains some 320,000 clones, over 75% of which appear only once. Donors, healthy HIV-negative adults, lacked recent acute infections or vaccinations. To note about this clone: The antigen is unknown.

The CDR3 has 18 residues. Germline V gene sequence: CDR1 ENHRY, CDR2 SYGVKD. V was pared by 4 bases and J by 1 base, with 21 bases between. This sequence originates from a man in his late teens or twenties in good health. This chain uses TRBV10-3 with TRBJ2-3, with D tentatively TRBD1 or TRBD2 (6 bases each). Sequenced sample: memory CD8+ T cells sorted from blood. Indicated subset: CD45RO+ cells pooled with CCR7-negative TemRA cells. The DNA for the CDR3 is TGTGCCATCAGTGTAATCGGGACACCTAGGGAGGGCACAGATACGCAGTATTTT. Its protein is CAISVIGTPREGTDTQYF.